The 27 T cell receptor beta chains listed next were all sequenced from one sample in a study of cytomegalovirus exposure and HLA in healthy donors. The PCR made use of 60 Vbeta and 13 Jbeta primers. The table came from immunoSEQ multiplex PCR; TCRdb's copy has only in-frame clones and leaves some out. Of some 90,000 clones in the sample, roughly 86% were seen once. Sequencing was carried out using PBMCs. The receptors derive from a human donor in good health.

V usage is TRBV9 and J usage is TRBJ1-1; tentative D call: TRBD1 (6 bases). This CDR3 spans 14 amino acids. V shed 4 bases and J shed 1 base, with 11 bases lying between them. Germline V gives CDR1 SGDLS, CDR2 YYNGEE. The CDR3 loop is CASSTRGGNTEAFF. The CDR3 region has the DNA TGTGCCAGCAGCACCAGGGGCGGGAACACTGAAGCTTTCTTT.

The chain is built from TRBV18 and TRBJ1-2; TRBD1 might be the D (5 bases). Germline CDR1 KGHSH, CDR2 LQKENI. The CDR3 contains 13 residues. The germline V and J ends were trimmed by 4 bases and 4 bases, with 10 bases remaining between them. In DNA, the CDR3 is TGTGCCAGCTCACTAGACAGCCTCTATGGCTACACCTTC. It encodes CASSLDSLYGYTF.

This chain uses TRBV28 with TRBJ2-5; D is perhaps TRBD1 (5 bases). The V end was cut by 4 bases, the J end by 1 base, with 13 bases between. The germline V gene has CDR1 MDHEN and CDR2 SYDVKM. CDR3 length equals 15 residues. CDR3 coding DNA: TGTGCCAGCAGTTCTCTAGACAGACTCCAAGAGACCCAGTACTTC. It is translated as CASSSLDRLQETQYF. The full variable domain, with the rest looked up from reference TRBV28 and TRBJ2-5, is DVKVTQSSRYLVKRTGEKVFLECVQDMDHENMFWYRQDPGLGLRLIYFSYDVKMKEKGDIPEGYSVSREKKERFSLILESASTNQTSMYLCASSSLDRLQETQYFGPGTRLLVL.

The CDR3 region is CASSRQVSNQPQHF. CDR3 bases: TGTGCCAGCAGTCGACAGGTTAGCAATCAGCCCCAGCATTTT. The V and J genes are TRBV6-1 and TRBJ1-5; D is possibly TRBD1 (6 bases). Trimming took off 5 bases at V and 0 bases at J, with 8 bases between the two ends. Germline V gene sequence: CDR1 MNHNS, CDR2 SASEGT. CDR3 length equals 14 residues.

The chain is built from TRBV6-5 and TRBJ1-2, with 7 bases identical to TRBD1. CDR1 and CDR2 from the germline V gene are MNHEY and SVGAGI. Unmatched junction bases numbered 2, after V lost 5 bases and J lost 2 bases. The CDR3 runs to 13 residues. This CDR3 reads CASSLTGNYGYTF. The CDR3 DNA is TGTGCCAGCAGTCTGACAGGGAACTATGGCTACACCTTC.

This CDR3 reads CATSRETGVYGYTF. As DNA, the CDR3 is TGTGCCACCAGCAGAGAAACAGGAGTCTATGGCTACACCTTC. The chain uses TRBV15 and TRBJ1-2; TRBD1 might be the D (5 bases). Trimming stripped 0 bases from V and 4 bases from J, with 9 bases between. CDR3 length equals 14 residues. Germline V lookup: CDR1 LNHNV, CDR2 YYDKDF (reference sequence).

The chain combines TRBV19 with TRBJ2-7; 8 bases fit TRBD1. This CDR3 is 15 amino acids long. The germline V gene has CDR1 LNHDA and CDR2 SQIVND (reference sequence). V dropped 6 bases and J dropped 2; count of bases not matched to a gene: 9. DNA for the CDR3: TGTGCCAGTAGGCCGTCGGGACAGGTAACCTACGAGCAGTACTTC. Translation: CASRPSGQVTYEQYF.

This clone is a singleton in its sample. The chain couples TRBV7-6 to TRBJ1-6, with TRBD1 matching over 9 bases. Germline CDR1 reads SGHVS; CDR2 reads FNYEAQ. This CDR3 has 15 amino acids. The V segment lost 5 bases and the J segment 10 bases; nucleotides outside the gene matches: 9. The CDR3 loop reads CASSIKQGAVSPLHF. The CDR3 nucleotides read TGTGCCAGCAGCATAAAACAGGGGGCAGTCTCACCCCTCCACTTT.

V is TRBV5-8 and J is TRBJ1-2; D is possibly TRBD1 (5 bases). CDR3 size: 14 residues. Germline V gene sequence: CDR1 SGHTS, CDR2 YDEGEE. Trimming left V 1 base short and J 3 bases short, with 10 bases between. Written as DNA, the CDR3 is TGTGCCAGCAGCTTGACAGGATCCTACTATGGCTACACCTTC. The encoded protein is CASSLTGSYYGYTF.

This clone appeared a few times. The V and J genes are TRBV7-8 and TRBJ2-3, with D uncertain. Germline lookup yields CDR1 SGHVS and CDR2 FQNEAQ. The CDR3 is made up of 14 amino acids. V was cut by 7 bases and J by 0 bases, with 11 bases left in between. The CDR3 nucleotides read TGTGCCAGCACCGTAACGGGTAGCACAGATACGCAGTATTTT. Translation: CASTVTGSTDTQYF.

This clone was counted a few times. The chain uses TRBV7-9 and TRBJ1-1, with D perhaps matching TRBD1 (5 bases). From germline, CDR1 is SEHNR and CDR2 FQNEAQ (reference sequence). Trimming pared 3 bases from V and 1 base from J, leaving 12 bases between. CDR3 length equals 15 residues. CDR3 residues: CASSFGQSGNTEAFF. CDR3 DNA sequence: TGTGCCAGCAGCTTTGGACAATCAGGGAACACTGAAGCTTTCTTT.

V gene TRBV7-3 combines with J gene TRBJ2-1; D is possibly TRBD1 (6 bases). CDR1 SGHTA and CDR2 FQGTGA come from the germline V gene. Trimming removed 5 bases at V and 7 bases at J, with 15 bases between. The CDR3 is 14 residues long. CDR3 DNA sequence: TGTGCCAGCAGCCCTCAGGGACAAGCGAATGAGCAGTTCTTC. It is translated as CASSPQGQANEQFF.

The chain combines TRBV6-6 with TRBJ2-1; 10 bases are shared with TRBD1. The CDR3 consists of 13 residues. The germline V gene has CDR1 MNHNY and CDR2 SVGAGI (reference sequence). V trimming: 8 bases; J trimming: 7 bases; junction bases outside the gene matches: 5. CDR3 sequence (DNA): TGTGCCAGCTTTCGGGACAGGGGTAATGAGCAGTTCTTC. Amino acid sequence: CASFRDRGNEQFF.

This clone came up once. This sequence joins TRBV7-2 and TRBJ1-1; D is uncertain. Germline V gives CDR1 SGHTA, CDR2 FQGNSA. The V end lost 1 base, the J end lost 1 base, and 13 bases lay between the germline ends. The CDR3 runs to 16 residues. CDR3 DNA: TGTGCCAGCAGCTTAGGGAGGCGGGCGCGGAACACTGAAGCTTTCTTT. Protein: CASSLGRRARNTEAFF.

The chain employs TRBV9 and TRBJ1-1; D may be TRBD1 (5 bases). The germline gives CDR1 SGDLS, CDR2 YYNGEE. The CDR3 has 12 amino acids. V shed 7 bases and J shed 2 bases, with 9 bases lying between them. CDR3 protein: CASGRGNTEAFF. Here the CDR3 DNA reads TGTGCCAGCGGGAGGGGTAACACTGAAGCTTTCTTT.

The chain recombines TRBV5-6 with TRBJ2-2; possible D gene TRBD2, 5 bases. There are 13 residues in the CDR3. Germline V CDR1 and CDR2: SGHDT, YYEEEE. The germline V and J ends were trimmed by 5 bases and 7 bases, with 12 bases remaining between them. CDR3 residues: CASSLVGNGELFF. The CDR3 nucleotides are TGTGCCAGCAGTTTAGTCGGGAACGGGGAGCTGTTTTTT.

This clone was detected only a few times. The chain combines TRBV5-5 with TRBJ2-2, with D maybe TRBD2 (5 bases). Germline V gives CDR1 SGHKS, CDR2 YYEKEE (reference sequence). This CDR3 is 14 amino acids long. Trimming took 0 bases from V and 4 from J, leaving 7 bases between them. Written as DNA, the CDR3 is TGTGCCAGCAGCTTGGGACGGGGCACCGGGGAGCTGTTTTTT. The encoded protein is CASSLGRGTGELFF. The entire variable domain, with the rest obtained from reference TRBV5-5 and TRBJ2-2, is as follows: DAGVTQSPTHLIKTRGQQVTLRCSPISGHKSVSWYQQVLGQGPQFIFQYYEKEERGRGNFPDRFSARQFPNYSSELNVNALLLGDSALYLCASSLGRGTGELFFGEGSRLTVL.

CDR3 loop: CASSSLPGEQYF. For the CDR3, the DNA is TGTGCCAGCAGTTCCCTCCCGGGCGAGCAGTACTTC. The chain couples TRBV6-5 to TRBJ2-7; no clear D. From germline, CDR1 is MNHEY and CDR2 SVGAGI. CDR3 length: 12 amino acids. V was cut by 4 bases and J by 6 bases, with 10 bases left in between.

The sample holds a few counts of this clone. The chain recombines TRBV7-8 with TRBJ2-6; no clear D gene. This CDR3 is 12 amino acids long. CDR1 and CDR2 from the germline V gene are SGHVS and FQNEAQ. The germline V and J ends were trimmed by 2 bases and 10 bases, with 6 bases remaining between them. As DNA, the CDR3 is TGTGCCAGCAGCTTATCAGGAAACGTCCTGACTTTC. Translated: CASSLSGNVLTF.

There are a few counts of this clone. The V gene is TRBV29-1, the J gene TRBJ2-4; 7 nucleotides agree with TRBD2. The CDR3 consists of 15 residues. The germline V gene has CDR1 SQVTM and CDR2 ANQGSEA. J lost 3 bases, V lost 5 bases, and 10 bases had no gene match. The CDR3 loop is CSVLLGGDGKNIQYF. Written as DNA, the CDR3 is TGCAGCGTTTTGTTGGGAGGGGACGGCAAAAACATTCAGTACTTC. The full variable domain, completed using reference TRBV29-1 and TRBJ2-4, is SAVISQKPSRDICQRGTSLTIQCQVDSQVTMMFWYRQQPGQSLTLIATANQGSEATYESGFVIDKFPISRPNLTFSTLTVSNMSPEDSSIYLCSVLLGGDGKNIQYFGAGTRLSVL.

The chain uses TRBV29-1 and TRBJ1-4; D gene uncertain. The CDR3 covers 13 residues. V was trimmed by 4 bases and J by 8 bases, leaving 14 bases between them. From germline, CDR1 is SQVTM and CDR2 ANQGSEA. The CDR3 DNA follows: TGCAGCGTTGCCGGGGATTCTCGCGAAAAACTGTTTTTT. It encodes CSVAGDSREKLFF.

The V gene is TRBV7-6, the J gene TRBJ2-2, with 7 bases identical to TRBD2. This CDR3 comprises 17 residues. The J segment lost 3 bases and the V segment lost 1 base, leaving 8 bases of the junction unmatched. The germline gives CDR1 SGHVS, CDR2 FNYEAQ. The CDR3 reads CASSLGPRLADTGELFF. The CDR3 bases are TGTGCCAGCAGCTTAGGCCCGCGGCTAGCGGACACCGGGGAGCTGTTTTTT.

V usage is TRBV25-1 and J usage is TRBJ1-1; D may be TRBD1 (6 bases). CDR1 is MGHDK, CDR2 SYGVNS, per germline. The CDR3 runs 13 residues. Trimming shortened V by 9 bases and J by 5 bases, and 16 bases separated the two germline ends. This CDR3 reads CASWAGVGTEAFF. CDR3 sequence (DNA): TGTGCCAGTTGGGCAGGGGTTGGGACTGAAGCTTTCTTT.

The CDR3 here is CASSLRDRGTDGYTF. CDR3 sequence (DNA): TGTGCCAGCAGCTTAAGGGACAGGGGAACCGATGGCTACACCTTC. The chain recombines TRBV7-8 with TRBJ1-2; TRBD1 matches at 10 bases. V was pared by 2 bases and J by 6 bases, with 6 bases of the junction left unmatched. The CDR3 length is 15 residues. Germline V gives CDR1 SGHVS, CDR2 FQNEAQ. Full variable domain (outside the CDR3, taken from reference TRBV7-8 and TRBJ1-2): GAGVSQSPRYKVAKRGQDVALRCDPISGHVSLFWYQQALGQGPEFLTYFQNEAQLDKSGLPSDRFFAERPEGSVSTLKIQRTQQEDSAVYLCASSLRDRGTDGYTFGSGTRLTVV.

This chain connects TRBV9 to TRBJ1-5; no definite D call. V gave up 0 bases and J gave up 1 base, with 5 bases separating them. The germline V gene encodes CDR1 SGDLS and CDR2 YYNGEE. The CDR3 spans 14 residues. The CDR3 sequence: CASSVDGSNQPQHF. The CDR3 DNA follows: TGTGCCAGCAGCGTAGACGGGAGCAATCAGCCCCAGCATTTT.

The rearrangement joins TRBV7-2 to TRBJ2-5, with 9 nucleotides matching TRBD2. After removal of 1 base from V and 5 bases from J, the junction contained 5 bases not matched to a gene. The CDR3 loop spans 15 amino acids. Germline CDR1 reads SGHTA; CDR2 reads FQGNSA. CDR3 nucleotides: TGTGCCAGCAGCTTAGATAGCGGGAGACCGGAGACCCAGTACTTC. Translated: CASSLDSGRPETQYF.

The rearrangement uses TRBV29-1 and TRBJ2-1; perhaps TRBD1 as D (5 bases). The CDR3 runs 17 residues. Germline V gene sequence: CDR1 SQVTM, CDR2 ANQGSEA. V lost 4 bases and J 0 bases, leaving 19 bases between the germline ends. The CDR3 spells CSVGGPKQESSYNEQFF. DNA of the CDR3: TGCAGCGTTGGGGGCCCCAAACAGGAGAGCTCCTACAATGAGCAGTTCTTC.